This TCR beta chain appears in the sequencing data of a study of cytomegalovirus exposure and HLA in healthy donors. Findings and limits, study-wide: As a later analysis showed, several of the most significant clusters appeared to be linked to common viral pathogens. Presence/absence analyses treated sequencing depth as roughly uniform across donors.

Primers: 60 Vbeta forward and 13 Jbeta reverse. Assay used: immunoSEQ multiplex PCR; TCRdb lists only in-frame clones, some missing. There are about 93,000 clones in the sample; over 65% occur only once, and roughly 3.8% lies in the top ten. Of note for this clone: What it binds is not known.

The source of this sequence is a man over 45 in good health and CMV-seronegative. Sequencing was carried out using PBMCs.

The CDR3 coding sequence is TGTGCCAGCAGCCAGGATACAGGTAGCAATCAGCCCCAGCATTTT. Translating gives CASSQDTGSNQPQHF. The rearrangement joins TRBV4-2 to TRBJ1-5, with a tentative D call TRBD1 (5 bases). V lost 3 bases, J lost 0 bases, and 9 bases lay in between. Germline V CDR1 and CDR2: LGHNA, YNFKEQ. The CDR3 covers 15 residues.